Sequencing of this T cell receptor beta chain was carried out in a study of blood T cell repertoires in COVID-19. Under the authors' procedure: Estimated nucleated cell counts came from reference gene primer amplification. Libraries were prepared by immunoSEQ multiplex PCR; TCRdb keeps only in-frame clonotypes and omits some of them. V and J calls and clone size are copied from that table; D and trimming were computed from the DNA. This table has a few hundred thousand clones, about 87% appearing once. CDR1 and CDR2 from the germline V gene are SNHLY and FYNNEI. This CDR3 spans 18 amino acids. The V and J ends lost 5 bases and 10 bases, in that order; junction bases with no gene match: 22. This clone has just a few counts. All enrollees were about 18 to 95 years old and from about two dozen US areas.

The receptor's source is a middle-aged woman with acute COVID-19. Material: PBMCs or T cells enriched from blood (not recorded which). The chain joins TRBV2 to TRBJ2-2; 7 bases map to TRBD1. In DNA, the CDR3 is TGTGCCAGCAGTAGACAGGGTACTCACCCTATGTCGGATGAGGAGCTGTTTTTT. It encodes CASSRQGTHPMSDEELFF.